The 27 T cell receptor beta chains presented below share a single source sample, sequenced in a study of vaccination effects on CD4 cells after COVID-19 (dated by TCRdb to between 2021 and 2024). The antigens of these receptors remain unknown. In the ViraFEST assay, PBMC were stimulated with viral peptide pools, and TCR sequencing was then used to find antigen-specific CD4+ T cell clonotypes based on their expansion. After 10 days of culture, CD4+ T cells were isolated with the EasySep CD4+ T cell isolation kit. Each participant got two doses of an mRNA SARS-CoV-2 vaccine, either BNT162b2 or mRNA-1273. The library was prepared using the immunoSEQ multiplex PCR assay. Drawn from immuneACCESS, this table holds only the in-frame rearrangements with V and J called that TCRdb kept. Clones are partly lost; checked studies trace under half to an unresolved V gene and leave the rest unexplained. The sample records around 24,000 clones, 75% to 80% of which are singletons. 6.5% of the sample is held by the ten biggest clonotypes.

The sample consisted of CD4+ T cells from PBMCs cultured with SARS-CoV-2 spike peptides, taken after COVID-19 vaccination. The cell subset or site label for this specimen denotes: SARS-CoV-2 spike overlapping peptide pool stimulation. These receptors were obtained from a human donor who received a COVID-19 vaccine. Some clones in this sample may be carry-over from other donors' samples.

V gene TRBV10-3 combines with J gene TRBJ2-3, with D possibly being TRBD1 (6 bases). The V and J ends lost 4 bases and 2 bases respectively, with 19 bases between them. CDR1 and CDR2 (germline): ENHRY, SYGVKD. This CDR3 region has 17 residues. CDR3 amino acids: CAISGRTGSNLTDTQYF. The DNA for the CDR3 is TGTGCCATCAGTGGCCGAACAGGGAGTAACCTCACAGATACGCAGTATTTT.

V gene TRBV18 combines with J gene TRBJ2-7, with D possibly TRBD1 on 5 matching bases. This CDR3 region has 13 residues. Germline V gene sequence: CDR1 KGHSH, CDR2 LQKENI. Trimming pared 8 bases from V and 6 bases from J, leaving 17 bases between. CDR3 DNA sequence: TGTGCCAGCATGGACACGGCCGTCGGCGAGCAGTACGTC. Its protein product is CASMDTAVGEQYV.

The CDR3 sequence: CASSQGNNQPQHF. CDR3 coding DNA: TGTGCCAGTAGTCAGGGGAACAATCAGCCCCAGCATTTT. This sequence joins TRBV19 and TRBJ1-5, with TRBD1 as a possible D gene (6 bases). This CDR3 is 13 amino acids long. Trimming stripped 5 bases from V and 3 bases from J, with 8 bases between. Germline values: CDR1 LNHDA, CDR2 SQIVND (reference sequence).

The gene calls are TRBV18 and TRBJ2-2; D remains ambiguous. Germline V CDR1 and CDR2: KGHSH, LQKENI. The CDR3 is 14 residues long. V lost 2 bases and J 5 bases, leaving 9 bases between the germline ends. CDR3 sequence: CASSPKGRTGELFF. Written as DNA, the CDR3 is TGTGCCAGCTCACCAAAGGGAAGAACCGGGGAGCTGTTTTTT.

The rearrangement joins TRBV5-1 to TRBJ2-2, with TRBD1 matching 10 bases. The germline V gene has CDR1 SGHRS and CDR2 YFSETQ. V lost 2 bases and J lost 2; bases outside the gene matches: 3. The CDR3 runs 16 residues. CDR3 DNA sequence: TGCGCCAGCAGCTTAGTGACAGGGGGCAACACCGGGGAGCTGTTTTTT. This codes for CASSLVTGGNTGELFF.

The CDR3 DNA follows: TGTGCCAGCAGCCAAGGGGAGCTCTGGATAGCCTTCAGTCCTAACTATGGCTACACCTTC. Protein product: CASSQGELWIAFSPNYGYTF. The J gene is TRBJ1-2, the V gene TRBV3-1 (or the pseudogene TRBV3-2); D gene ambiguous. The CDR3 is 20 amino acids. Trimming took 1 base from V and 0 from J, leaving 24 bases between them. CDR1 is LGHDT, CDR2 YNNKEL, per germline (reference sequence).

The rearrangement links TRBV3-1 (or the pseudogene TRBV3-2) to TRBJ2-2; D is ambiguous. This CDR3 is built from 13 residues. Trimming cost V 2 bases and J 2 bases, with 3 bases left between them. Germline V gene data show CDR1 as LGHDT and CDR2 as YNNKEL (reference sequence). CDR3 DNA: TGTGCCAGCAGCCAAACTAACACCGGGGAGCTGTTTTTT. Translated: CASSQTNTGELFF.

The chain couples TRBV6-5 to TRBJ1-3; possibly TRBD1 for D (5 bases). The CDR3 extends over 15 amino acids. V lost 0 bases to trimming and J lost 6 bases, with 12 bases between them. Germline lookup yields CDR1 MNHEY and CDR2 SVGAGI. This CDR3 is CASSYSGQLENTIYF. The CDR3 DNA reads as TGTGCCAGCAGTTACTCCGGACAATTGGAAAACACCATATATTTT.

V and J are TRBV12-3 or TRBV12-4 and TRBJ1-6, with a possible D match to TRBD1 (5 bases). This CDR3 is built from 11 residues. The V gene lost 1 base and the J gene lost 14 bases, with 6 bases spanning the gap. CDR3 loop: CASSLGGSLHF. CDR3 in DNA: TGTGCCAGCAGTTTAGGGGGGTCCCTCCACTTT.

J is TRBJ2-7 and V is TRBV10-1, with D perhaps TRBD2 (7 bases). Trimming shortened V by 3 bases and J by 3 bases, and 12 bases separated the two germline ends. CDR3 length equals 14 residues. CDR1 and CDR2 (germline): WNHNN, SYGVQD (reference sequence). This CDR3 reads CASSEGGACYEQYV. DNA of the CDR3: TGCGCCAGCAGTGAAGGGGGGGCGTGCTACGAGCAGTACGTC.

The gene calls are TRBV9 and TRBJ1-6, with 12 bases aligning to TRBD1. The V segment lost 4 bases and the J segment 6 bases; nucleotides outside the gene matches: 11. Looked up from germline, CDR1 is SGDLS and CDR2 is YYNGEE. CDR3 length: 18 residues. CDR3: CASSLTSGQGASNSPLHF. As DNA, the CDR3 is TGTGCCAGCAGCTTAACATCGGGACAGGGGGCTAGTAATTCACCCCTCCACTTT.

The chain couples TRBV19 to TRBJ2-1; 8 bases agree with TRBD2. The germline gives CDR1 LNHDA, CDR2 SQIVND (reference sequence). The CDR3 loop spans 15 amino acids. V gave up 4 bases and J gave up 8 bases; unmatched junction bases: 10. The CDR3 DNA is TGTGCCAGTAGTAAGCCGGGGGGGCTAACCGATGAGCAGTTCTTC. Translating gives CASSKPGGLTDEQFF.

As regards this clone: Other DNA sequences in the sample encode the same CDR3. The CDR3 loop reads CASSLDHVRDWGTGELFF. In DNA form, the CDR3 reads TGTGCCAGCAGCTTAGATCATGTTCGGGACTGGGGCACCGGGGAGCTGTTTTTT. The chain is built from TRBV11-3 and TRBJ2-2; tentatively, D is TRBD2 (6 bases). Trimming cost V 0 bases and J 4 bases, with 18 bases left between them. CDR3 length equals 18 residues. Germline values: CDR1 SGHNT, CDR2 YENEEA.

The chain carries TRBV19 and TRBJ1-6; the match to TRBD1 covers 8 bases. Trimming took 6 bases from V and 8 from J; bases not matched to a gene: 12. This CDR3 comprises 16 residues. Germline V gives CDR1 LNHDA, CDR2 SQIVND (reference sequence). The CDR3 is CASRTGGQIPHSPLHF. CDR3 DNA: TGTGCCAGTAGAACAGGGGGTCAGATCCCCCATTCACCCCTCCACTTT.

This clone was seen once. The chain employs TRBV6-5 and TRBJ2-1; 8 nucleotides match TRBD1. Germline V CDR1 and CDR2: MNHEY, SVGAGI. Trimming at V came to 5 bases and at J to 0 bases, leaving 3 bases not matched to a gene. The CDR3 spans 15 residues. This CDR3 reads CASSPDRGSYNEQFF. The CDR3 bases are TGTGCCAGCAGTCCTGACAGGGGCTCCTACAATGAGCAGTTCTTC.

For the CDR3, the DNA is TGTGCCAGCAGTTCCTTACAGGGGGGGAGAGGCTATGGCTACACCTTC. Residues: CASSSLQGGRGYGYTF. The chain employs TRBV28 and TRBJ1-2; 8 bases align to TRBD1. CDR1 and CDR2 (germline): MDHEN, SYDVKM. V shed 4 bases, J shed 4 bases, and the junction held 11 bases outside the gene matches. The CDR3 has 16 amino acids.

V is TRBV24-1 and J is TRBJ1-2; maybe TRBD1 (6 bases). Per germline, CDR1 KGHDR and CDR2 SFDVKD. CDR3 size: 15 residues. V lost 3 bases and J lost 4, with 14 bases in between. This CDR3 is CATSDASGAPYGYTF. CDR3 bases: TGTGCCACCAGTGATGCTTCAGGGGCGCCCTATGGCTACACCTTC.

The CDR3 sequence is CASSWDSYTDTQYF. In DNA, the CDR3 is TGTGCCAGCAGCTGGGACAGTTACACAGATACGCAGTATTTT. The V gene is TRBV5-4, the J gene TRBJ2-3, with TRBD1 matching over 7 bases. Germline CDR1 and CDR2: SGHNT and YYREEE (reference sequence). V was clipped by 3 bases and J by 2 bases; unmatched bases: 3. This CDR3 has 14 amino acids.

This chain connects TRBV6-5 to TRBJ1-1; the D gene is possibly TRBD1 (5 bases). This CDR3 region has 14 residues. Germline CDR1 and CDR2: MNHEY and SVGAGI. V lost 5 bases and J lost 4, with 14 bases in between. CDR3 loop: CASSITTVITEAFF. In nucleotides, the CDR3 is TGTGCCAGCAGTATCACGACAGTGATCACTGAAGCTTTCTTT.

The chain couples TRBV15 to TRBJ1-5; no firm D call. CDR1 and CDR2 from the germline V gene are LNHNV and YYDKDF (reference sequence). CDR3 size: 12 residues. V was trimmed by 0 bases and J by 7 bases, leaving 4 bases between them. CDR3 DNA: TGTGCCACCAGCAGAGATCGACAGCCCCAGCATTTT. This codes for CATSRDRQPQHF.

This rearrangement joins TRBV7-9 to TRBJ2-2; tentatively, D is TRBD2 (5 bases). Per the germline V gene, CDR1 is SEHNR and CDR2 is FQNEAQ (reference sequence). The V and J ends lost 5 bases and 4 bases respectively, with 11 bases between them. The CDR3 runs to 14 residues. DNA of the CDR3: TGTGCCAGCAGCCTTTTAGCGCCCACCGGGGAGCTGTTTTTT. Protein product: CASSLLAPTGELFF.

This clone was counted a few times. V and J are TRBV2 and TRBJ1-5, with TRBD1 matching 8 bases. The germline gives CDR1 SNHLY, CDR2 FYNNEI. V dropped 5 bases and J dropped 4; count of bases not matched to a gene: 7. The CDR3 length is 15 residues. The CDR3 region is CASSPRTGRNQPQHF. CDR3 DNA sequence: TGTGCCAGCAGTCCCAGGACAGGGAGGAATCAGCCCCAGCATTTT.

CDR3 in amino acids: CASRHRSNEQFF. The DNA of the CDR3 is TGTGCCAGTCGCCACAGGTCCAATGAGCAGTTCTTC. The rearrangement joins TRBV12-3 or TRBV12-4 to TRBJ2-1, with D perhaps matching TRBD1 (5 bases). V dropped 9 bases and J dropped 6 bases, with 12 bases sitting between them. CDR3 length: 12 residues.

The V gene is TRBV3-1 (or the pseudogene TRBV3-2), the J gene TRBJ2-2, with D maybe TRBD2 (5 bases). Per germline, CDR1 LGHDT and CDR2 YNNKEL (reference sequence). This CDR3 is 14 amino acids long. V lost 0 bases and J 4 bases, leaving 6 bases between the germline ends. The CDR3: CASSQDAGTGELFF. The CDR3 DNA follows: TGTGCCAGCAGCCAAGATGCGGGCACCGGGGAGCTGTTTTTT.

This clone was recorded a few times. This chain links TRBV9 with TRBJ2-3, with 10 bases lining up with TRBD2. Germline lookup yields CDR1 SGDLS and CDR2 YYNGEE. The CDR3 runs to 19 residues. V was pared by 0 bases and J by 2 bases, with 12 bases of the junction left unmatched. In DNA form, the CDR3 reads TGTGCCAGCAGCGTAGCTCCGGGGCTAGCGGGGGAGATCACAGATACGCAGTATTTT. Translated, it gives CASSVAPGLAGEITDTQYF.

V gene TRBV15 combines with J gene TRBJ1-1; no definite D call. Germline V gene data show CDR1 as LNHNV and CDR2 as YYDKDF (reference sequence). V was clipped by 0 bases and J by 2 bases, with 7 bases between them. This CDR3 region has 14 residues. The CDR3 spells CATSREGHNTEAFF. CDR3 nucleotide sequence: TGTGCCACCAGCAGAGAGGGCCACAACACTGAAGCTTTCTTT.

V is TRBV19 and J is TRBJ1-2; TRBD1 might be the D (5 bases). Germline V gene lookup returns CDR1 LNHDA and CDR2 SQIVND (reference sequence). Trimming removed 3 bases at V and 6 bases at J, with 17 bases between. The CDR3 covers 15 residues. In DNA, the CDR3 is TGTGCCAGTAGTATTTCGCGGGACCTAGGGGATGGCTACACCTTC. This gives the protein CASSISRDLGDGYTF.